Listed here are 4 T cell receptor beta chains from one sample, sequenced in a study of response to subunit inactivated influenza vaccine. TCRdb processed the RT-PCR reads anew with MiXCR; each CDR3 protein has one entry. This table has more than 400,000 distinct CDR3 sequences, 9.5% to 12% appearing once. Sample: PBMCs from blood, taken roughly 6 weeks after vaccination. All receptors come from a man aged 45-65 years who received an inactivated influenza vaccine.

This clonotype was recorded at least ten times. The gene calls are TRBV5-1 and TRBJ2-3; 7 bases align to TRBD2. CDR1 SGHRS and CDR2 YFSETQ come from the germline V gene. The V and J ends lost 1 base and 2 bases, in that order; junction bases with no gene match: 1. This CDR3 is built from 14 residues. The CDR3 region has the DNA TGCGCCAGCAGCTTGCTAGCGGACACAGATACGCAGTATTTT. It translates to CASSLLADTDTQYF.

The chain employs TRBV20-1 and TRBJ2-5, with D possibly being TRBD1 or TRBD2 (6 bases each). The CDR3 contains 15 residues. The V gene's germline CDR1 is DFQATT and CDR2 SNEGSKA (reference sequence). V lost 0 bases and J 0 bases, leaving 11 bases between the germline ends. Here the CDR3 reads CSARDPGANQETQYF. In DNA, the CDR3 is TGCAGTGCTAGAGATCCGGGGGCCAACCAAGAGACCCAGTACTTC.

This clonotype was recorded at least ten times. The rearrangement links TRBV4-2 to TRBJ1-2; D gene ambiguous. This CDR3 has 12 residues. The germline V gene has CDR1 LGHNA and CDR2 YNFKEQ. V was clipped by 1 base and J by 3 bases, with 3 bases between them. The CDR3 region has the DNA TGTGCCAGCAGCCAAGGGGACTATGGCTACACCTTC. This codes for CASSQGDYGYTF.

Here the CDR3 reads CASSRWSGELFF. The CDR3 DNA reads TGTGCCAGTAGTAGGTGGTCCGGGGAGCTGTTTTTT. V and J are TRBV19 and TRBJ2-2; the D is unclear. Germline V gene lookup returns CDR1 LNHDA and CDR2 SQIVND (reference sequence). The CDR3 length is 12 residues. V was trimmed by 4 bases and J by 6 bases, leaving 6 bases between them.